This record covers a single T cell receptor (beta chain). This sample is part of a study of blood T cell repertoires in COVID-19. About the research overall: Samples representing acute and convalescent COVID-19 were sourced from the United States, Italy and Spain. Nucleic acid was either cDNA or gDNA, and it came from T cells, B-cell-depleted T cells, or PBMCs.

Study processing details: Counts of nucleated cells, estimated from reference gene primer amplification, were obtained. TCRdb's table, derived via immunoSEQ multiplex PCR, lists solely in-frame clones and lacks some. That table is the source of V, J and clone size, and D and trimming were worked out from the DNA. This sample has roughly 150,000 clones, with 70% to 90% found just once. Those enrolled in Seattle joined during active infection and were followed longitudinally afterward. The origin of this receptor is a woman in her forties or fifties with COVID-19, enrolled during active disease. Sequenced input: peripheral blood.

This CDR3 reads CAWLSQANNSPLHF. The CDR3 region has the DNA TGTGCCTGGTTAAGCCAGGCCAATAATTCACCCCTCCACTTT. This chain uses TRBV30 with TRBJ1-6; D ambiguous. CDR3 length: 14 amino acids. In germline, CDR1 is GTSNPN, CDR2 SVGIG (reference sequence). Trimming shortened V by 5 bases and J by 5 bases, and 13 bases separated the two germline ends.